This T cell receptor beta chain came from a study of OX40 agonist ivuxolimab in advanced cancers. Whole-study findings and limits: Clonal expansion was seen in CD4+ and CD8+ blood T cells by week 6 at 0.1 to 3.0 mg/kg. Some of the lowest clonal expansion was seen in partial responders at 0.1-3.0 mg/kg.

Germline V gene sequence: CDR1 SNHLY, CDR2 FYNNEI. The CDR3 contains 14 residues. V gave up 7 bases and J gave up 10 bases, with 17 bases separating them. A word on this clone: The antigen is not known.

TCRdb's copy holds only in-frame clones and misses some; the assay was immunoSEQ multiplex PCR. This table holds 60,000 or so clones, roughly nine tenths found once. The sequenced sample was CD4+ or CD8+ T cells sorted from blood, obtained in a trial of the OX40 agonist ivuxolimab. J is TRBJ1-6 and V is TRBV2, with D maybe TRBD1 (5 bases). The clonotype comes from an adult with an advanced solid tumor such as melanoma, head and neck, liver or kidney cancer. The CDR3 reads CASTGVGGNSPLHF. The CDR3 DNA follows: TGTGCCAGCACGGGGGTTGGAGGGAACTCACCCCTCCACTTT.